Each of the 21 T cell receptor beta chains below was sequenced from the same sample in a study of T cells in localized non-small cell lung cancer. Produced via immunoSEQ multiplex PCR; TCRdb's table is partial and in-frame only. Altogether tens of thousands of clones are present, 70% to 90% being singletons, with the ten largest covering 30%. This sample comprised peripheral blood mononuclear cells, obtained before any cancer treatment. Receptor source: a male donor older than 55 with stage II lung adenocarcinoma.

The chain has TRBV5-4 and TRBJ2-3; D possibly corresponds to TRBD2 (6 bases). Germline CDR1 and CDR2: SGHNT and YYREEE (reference sequence). V was clipped by 4 bases and J by 3 bases, with 9 bases between them. The CDR3 totals 13 residues. The CDR3 protein is CASSRGRTDTQYF. The CDR3 nucleotides read TGTGCCAGCAGCCGTGGGAGGACAGATACGCAGTATTTT.

V is TRBV28 and J is TRBJ1-4; D is ambiguous. V was cut by 11 bases and J by 7 bases, with 14 bases left in between. CDR1 is MDHEN, CDR2 SYDVKM, per germline. There are 12 residues in the CDR3. The CDR3, as DNA: TGTGCCGCCGTCGGGCGGGGTGAAAAACTGTTTTTT. Its translation is CAAVGRGEKLFF.

This clone is a singleton in its sample. The V and J genes are TRBV28 and TRBJ1-3, with 9 nucleotides matching TRBD1. J gave up 2 bases and V 8 bases, and 10 bases lay outside the gene matches. There are 16 residues in the CDR3. Germline CDR1 and CDR2: MDHEN and SYDVKM. CDR3 DNA: TGTGCCAGCGGAACAGGGGGCGGAAGAGCTGGAAACACCATATATTTT. Translation gives CASGTGGGRAGNTIYF.

This chain links TRBV5-4 with TRBJ2-7, with D possibly matching TRBD2 (5 bases). The germline CDR1 and CDR2 sequences are SGHNT and YYREEE (reference sequence). This CDR3 has 15 amino acids. The V end lost 0 bases, the J end lost 0 bases, and 10 bases lay between the germline ends. CDR3 loop: CASSLEGRDSYEQYF. The CDR3 nucleotides are TGTGCCAGCAGCTTGGAGGGTCGGGACTCCTACGAGCAGTACTTC.

The chain is built from TRBV5-4 and TRBJ1-1; tentative D call: TRBD1 (5 bases). Germline-derived CDR1 and CDR2 are SGHNT and YYREEE (reference sequence). The V end was cut by 7 bases, the J end by 1 base, with 11 bases between. The length of the CDR3 is 13 residues. In DNA, the CDR3 is TGTGCCAGCGGGATTACAGGGAACACTGAAGCTTTCTTT. This sequence encodes CASGITGNTEAFF.

The chain employs TRBV28 and TRBJ2-7; TRBD2 is a possible D gene (6 bases). The CDR3 spans 16 residues. The germline V gene encodes CDR1 MDHEN and CDR2 SYDVKM. V was clipped by 9 bases and J by 4 bases, with 25 bases between them. In nucleotides, the CDR3 is TGTGCCAGTTCCGGGGCTCGGGGCGGGGCAGTATACGAGCAGTACTTC. Encoded protein: CASSGARGGAVYEQYF.

J is TRBJ1-4 and V is TRBV5-6; 7 bases agree with TRBD1. With V trimmed by 4 bases and J by 7 bases, 16 bases remained unmatched. The CDR3 loop spans 17 amino acids. Germline V lookup: CDR1 SGHDT, CDR2 YYEEEE. Here the CDR3 reads CASSRQGDLRGGEKLFF. Here the CDR3 DNA reads TGTGCCAGCAGCCGACAGGGCGACCTAAGAGGCGGTGAAAAACTGTTTTTT.

The J gene is TRBJ2-7, the V gene TRBV14; D possibly corresponds to TRBD2 (6 bases). This CDR3 is 15 amino acids long. Deletions cut 1 base from V and 4 bases from J, with 14 bases between. Germline lookup yields CDR1 SGHDN and CDR2 FVKESK. The CDR3 reads CASSQVGGLGYEQYF. In DNA form, the CDR3 reads TGTGCCAGCAGCCAAGTAGGAGGGCTCGGGTACGAGCAGTACTTC. Looking up the rest from reference TRBV14 and TRBJ2-7 gives the full variable domain: EAGVTQFPSHSVIEKGQTVTLRCDPISGHDNLYWYRRVMGKEIKFLLHFVKESKQDESGMPNNRFLAERTGGTYSTLKVQPAELEDSGVYFCASSQVGGLGYEQYFGPGTRLTVT.

The chain links TRBV6-6 to TRBJ1-5; no reliable D call. Germline values: CDR1 MNHNY, CDR2 SVGAGI (reference sequence). V lost 6 bases and J 0 bases, leaving 12 bases between the germline ends. The CDR3 has 15 residues. DNA for the CDR3: TGTGCCAGCAGGGCTGCGTGGGATAGCAATCAGCCCCAGCATTTT. This translates into CASRAAWDSNQPQHF.

This chain connects TRBV14 to TRBJ2-1; 14 bases match TRBD2. The CDR3 spans 14 residues. V gave up 8 bases and J gave up 8 bases; unmatched junction bases: 5. CDR1 and CDR2 (germline): SGHDN, FVKESK. CDR3 nucleotide sequence: TGTGCCAGCGGGACTAGCGGGAGTTGGGATGAGCAGTTCTTC. This gives the protein CASGTSGSWDEQFF.

The gene calls are TRBV10-3 and TRBJ1-4, with D unresolved. Trimming removed 6 bases from V and 7 bases from J, with 9 bases in between. The germline CDR1 and CDR2 sequences are ENHRY and SYGVKD. The CDR3 is made up of 12 amino acids. The chain's CDR3 is CAISLESEKLFF. As DNA, the CDR3 is TGTGCCATCAGCTTAGAGAGTGAAAAACTGTTTTTT.

The chain couples TRBV7-9 to TRBJ2-5, with D perhaps matching TRBD2 (6 bases). The germline V and J ends were trimmed by 6 bases and 1 base, with 15 bases remaining between them. CDR3 size: 15 residues. Germline loops: CDR1 SEHNR, CDR2 FQNEAQ (reference sequence). The CDR3 spells CASSYPRTTQETQYF. The CDR3 coding sequence is TGTGCCAGCAGTTACCCGAGGACTACCCAAGAGACCCAGTACTTC.

The V gene is TRBV11-2, the J gene TRBJ2-2; D ambiguous. The CDR3 covers 14 residues. Germline V lookup: CDR1 SGHAT, CDR2 FQNNGV. Trimming shortened V by 1 base and J by 3 bases, and 6 bases separated the two germline ends. In nucleotides, the CDR3 is TGTGCCAGCAGCTTAGGACCGTACACCGGGGAGCTGTTTTTT. This translates into CASSLGPYTGELFF.

The chain joins TRBV6-6 to TRBJ1-5; TRBD1 is a possible D gene (5 bases). The CDR3 is 15 amino acids. Germline CDR1 and CDR2: MNHNY and SVGAGI (reference sequence). Between the trimmed V and J ends, which lost 2 bases and 7 bases, there was a span of 15 bases. CDR3 amino acids: CASSYEAGPEQPQHF. The CDR3 region has the DNA TGTGCCAGCAGTTACGAGGCAGGGCCAGAGCAGCCCCAGCATTTT.

The rearrangement joins TRBV18 to TRBJ2-5, with D possibly being TRBD1 (5 bases). V gave up 6 bases and J gave up 4 bases, with 18 bases separating them. CDR1 is KGHSH, CDR2 LQKENI, per germline. The CDR3 is made up of 15 amino acids. In nucleotides, the CDR3 is TGTGCCAGCTCTCTAACAGGCGGCCGGCTAGAGACCCAGTACTTC. Translating it yields CASSLTGGRLETQYF.

J is TRBJ2-2 and V is TRBV19; D might be TRBD1 (5 bases). Germline V gene lookup returns CDR1 LNHDA and CDR2 SQIVND (reference sequence). Trimming shortened V by 3 bases and J by 7 bases, and 18 bases separated the two germline ends. The CDR3 has 16 residues. This CDR3 reads CASSIFMQGSSGELFF. In nucleotides, the CDR3 is TGTGCCAGTAGTATTTTCATGCAGGGTAGCAGCGGGGAGCTGTTTTTT.

The rearrangement uses TRBV27 and TRBJ1-1, with a tentative D call TRBD1 (5 bases). The CDR3 is 14 residues long. Germline-derived CDR1 and CDR2 are MNHEY and SMNVEV (reference sequence). The V gene lost 1 base and the J gene lost 11 bases, with 17 bases spanning the gap. CDR3 protein: CASSLWVGAGGAFF. The DNA for the CDR3 is TGTGCCAGCAGTTTATGGGTCGGGGCCGGTGGGGCTTTCTTT.

The J gene is TRBJ2-1, the V gene TRBV10-3; tentatively, D is TRBD2 (6 bases). Germline V CDR1 and CDR2: ENHRY, SYGVKD. V was shortened by 7 bases and J by 9 bases, with 25 bases between the two germline ends. This CDR3 comprises 16 residues. CDR3 amino acids: CAINNREKNTGSEQFF. The CDR3, as DNA: TGTGCCATCAACAACCGGGAGAAAAATACCGGCAGTGAGCAGTTCTTC.

This rearrangement joins TRBV27 to TRBJ2-5; no definite D call. The CDR3 extends over 13 amino acids. Trimming left V 5 bases short and J 5 bases short, with 12 bases between. From germline, CDR1 is MNHEY and CDR2 SMNVEV (reference sequence). The CDR3, as DNA: TGTGCCAGCAGTCATGCGGTCCGGGAGACCCAGTACTTC. Encoded protein: CASSHAVRETQYF.

The rearrangement uses TRBV7-8 and TRBJ2-5; tentatively, D is TRBD2 (5 bases). The germline gives CDR1 SGHVS, CDR2 FQNEAQ. Trimming removed 7 bases from V and 1 base from J, with 16 bases in between. This CDR3 has 15 residues. For the CDR3, the DNA is TGTGCCAGCACCCTTGGGCTAGCAATCCAAGAGACCCAGTACTTC. Translation: CASTLGLAIQETQYF.

The chain is built from TRBV6-5 and TRBJ2-2; D not resolved. Looked up from germline, CDR1 is MNHEY and CDR2 is SVGAGI. The V end lost 0 bases, the J end lost 4 bases, and 6 bases lay between the germline ends. The CDR3 runs 14 residues. CDR3 sequence (DNA): TGTGCCAGCAGTTACTCTACCACCACCGGGGAGCTGTTTTTT. Amino acids: CASSYSTTTGELFF.